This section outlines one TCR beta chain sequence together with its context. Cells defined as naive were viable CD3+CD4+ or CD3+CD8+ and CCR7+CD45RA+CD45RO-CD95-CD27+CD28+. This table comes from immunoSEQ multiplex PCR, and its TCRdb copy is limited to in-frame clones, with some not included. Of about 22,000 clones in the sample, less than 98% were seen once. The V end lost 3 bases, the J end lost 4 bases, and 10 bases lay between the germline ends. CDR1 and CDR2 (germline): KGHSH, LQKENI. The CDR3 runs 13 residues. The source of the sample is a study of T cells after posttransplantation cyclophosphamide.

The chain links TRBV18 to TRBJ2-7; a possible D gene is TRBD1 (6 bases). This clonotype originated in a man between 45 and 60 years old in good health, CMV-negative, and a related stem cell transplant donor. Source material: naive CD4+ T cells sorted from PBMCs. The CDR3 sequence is CASSPGATYEQYF. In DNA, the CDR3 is TGTGCCAGCTCACCGGGGGCCACATACGAGCAGTACTTC.